The 13 T cell receptor beta chains in this list originate from one sample, sequenced in a study of T cells after posttransplantation cyclophosphamide. Produced via immunoSEQ multiplex PCR; TCRdb's table is partial and in-frame only. The table records 22,000 or so clones, 73% of them present only once. Material: memory CD4+ T cells sorted from PBMCs. The receptors were sampled from a woman between 55 and 75 years old in good health, CMV-negative, and a related stem cell transplant donor.

CDR3 sequence reads: CASRSGVSSSTDTQYF. DNA for the CDR3: TGCGCCAGCAGGTCAGGGGTTTCTTCTAGCACAGATACGCAGTATTTT. The gene calls are TRBV5-1 and TRBJ2-3, with D possibly TRBD1 on 6 matching bases. Germline lookup yields CDR1 SGHRS and CDR2 YFSETQ. This CDR3 contains 16 residues. Trimming took 5 bases from V and 0 from J, leaving 16 bases between them.

This sequence joins TRBV9 and TRBJ2-7; D might be TRBD2 (6 bases). Germline values: CDR1 SGDLS, CDR2 YYNGEE. The CDR3 spans 15 residues. The V and J ends lost 0 bases and 3 bases respectively, with 13 bases between them. CDR3 DNA: TGTGCCAGCAGCGTAGGGGACTCATCGCACTACGAGCAGTACTTC. Its protein is CASSVGDSSHYEQYF.

The chain joins TRBV4-2 to TRBJ2-4; TRBD1 matches 7 bases. V shed 1 base and J 5 bases; nucleotides not matched to a gene: 2. This CDR3 has 14 residues. Germline lookup yields CDR1 LGHNA and CDR2 YNFKEQ. The CDR3 DNA follows: TGTGCCAGCAGCCAAGCCGGACAGGAAAACATTCAGTACTTC. It yields the protein CASSQAGQENIQYF.

This clone turned up a few times. The genes are TRBV28 and TRBJ1-4, with 9 bases lining up with TRBD1. Germline CDR1 and CDR2: MDHEN and SYDVKM. Losses at the gene ends were 6 bases for V and 7 bases for J; bases not matched to a gene: 9. CDR3 length equals 15 residues. The DNA for the CDR3 is TGTGCCAGCAGCCCCCCCAGGACAGGGGTTGAAAAACTGTTTTTT. It yields the protein CASSPPRTGVEKLFF.

This chain joins TRBV10-3 and TRBJ2-2; D might be TRBD1 (5 bases). V lost 4 bases and J lost 5, with 11 bases in between. Germline values: CDR1 ENHRY, CDR2 SYGVKD. This CDR3 has 14 amino acids. CDR3 amino acids: CAISAQKGTGELFF. CDR3 nucleotides: TGTGCCATCAGTGCCCAAAAGGGGACCGGGGAGCTGTTTTTT.

The rearrangement uses TRBV27 and TRBJ2-1, with 7 bases matching TRBD1. CDR3 length: 13 amino acids. Trimming removed 2 bases from V and 8 bases from J; junction bases left unmatched: 3. Germline V gene lookup returns CDR1 MNHEY and CDR2 SMNVEV (reference sequence). The CDR3 nucleotides read TGTGCCAGCAGTTTAATAGGGGGCGATGAGCAGTTCTTC. It specifies CASSLIGGDEQFF.

With regard to this clone: Germline and junction disagree at one end, which may indicate a read error. The chain employs TRBV7-7 and TRBJ2-7; 8 bases agree with TRBD1. The V gene's germline CDR1 is SSHAT and CDR2 FNYEAQ (reference sequence). The CDR3 length is 14 residues. CDR3 residues: CASSLGTGLDEQYF. CDR3 sequence (DNA): TGTGCTAGCAGCTTAGGGACAGGTCTGGACGAGCAGTACTTC.

This sequence joins TRBV5-4 and TRBJ2-7, with a tentative D call TRBD1 (5 bases). Germline assignment: CDR1 SGHNT and CDR2 YYREEE (reference sequence). V lost 0 bases and J 4 bases, leaving 11 bases between the germline ends. The CDR3 spans 14 residues. The CDR3 here is CASSLGSGSYEQYF. CDR3 bases: TGTGCCAGCAGCTTGGGCTCAGGGTCTTACGAGCAGTACTTC.

This chain joins TRBV10-3 and TRBJ2-2; 8 nucleotides align to TRBD1. The germline CDR1 and CDR2 sequences are ENHRY and SYGVKD. This CDR3 contains 15 residues. V shed 6 bases and J 5 bases; nucleotides not matched to a gene: 8. The CDR3 here is CAIRPDRERTGELFF. DNA of the CDR3: TGTGCCATCAGACCGGACAGGGAGAGGACCGGGGAGCTGTTTTTT.

The chain couples TRBV25-1 to TRBJ2-2; D gene unclear. This CDR3 region has 16 residues. V dropped 0 bases and J dropped 2 bases, with 10 bases sitting between them. Per the germline V gene, CDR1 is MGHDK and CDR2 is SYGVNS. The CDR3 coding sequence is TGTGCCAGCAGTGAATATGCACCAACAAACACCGGGGAGCTGTTTTTT. This translates into CASSEYAPTNTGELFF.

This rearrangement joins TRBV7-9 to TRBJ1-2, with D hard to call. The V end lost 5 bases, the J end lost 2 bases, and 9 bases lay between the germline ends. Germline V gene lookup returns CDR1 SEHNR and CDR2 FQNEAQ (reference sequence). The CDR3 has 13 residues. CDR3 coding DNA: TGTGCCAGCAGCGAAGCCGGGAACTATGGCTACACCTTC. Amino acid sequence: CASSEAGNYGYTF.

The CDR3 protein is CASSFGLAGASSYEQYF. As DNA, the CDR3 is TGTGCCAGCAGTTTCGGGCTAGCGGGGGCAAGCTCCTACGAGCAGTACTTC. The J gene is TRBJ2-7, the V gene TRBV28; 10 bases are a match to TRBD2. Germline V lookup: CDR1 MDHEN, CDR2 SYDVKM. Trimming removed 3 bases from V and 0 bases from J; junction bases left unmatched: 8. This CDR3 is 17 amino acids long.

The rearrangement joins TRBV6-5 to TRBJ2-7; 12 bases match TRBD2. The CDR3 is made up of 15 amino acids. The V gene's germline CDR1 is MNHEY and CDR2 SVGAGI. The ends lost 6 bases at V and 2 bases at J; junction bases unmatched: 5. The CDR3 DNA reads TGTGCCAGCAGCCAAGGACTAGCGGGACCCTACGAGCAGTACTTC. Its protein is CASSQGLAGPYEQYF.